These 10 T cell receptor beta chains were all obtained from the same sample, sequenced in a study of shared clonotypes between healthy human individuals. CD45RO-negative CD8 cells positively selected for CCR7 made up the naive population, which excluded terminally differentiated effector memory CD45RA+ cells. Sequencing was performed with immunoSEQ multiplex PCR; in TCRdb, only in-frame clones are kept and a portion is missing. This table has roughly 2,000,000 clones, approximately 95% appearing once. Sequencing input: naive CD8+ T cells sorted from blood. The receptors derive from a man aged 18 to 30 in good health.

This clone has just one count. The CDR3 nucleotides are TGTGCCAGCAAAGGTGCGAACACTGAAGCTTTCTTT. It specifies CASKGANTEAFF. V gene TRBV28 combines with J gene TRBJ1-1; unclear D gene. The V gene's germline CDR1 is MDHEN and CDR2 SYDVKM. V lost 7 bases to trimming and J lost 1 base, with 7 bases between them. The CDR3 has 12 residues.

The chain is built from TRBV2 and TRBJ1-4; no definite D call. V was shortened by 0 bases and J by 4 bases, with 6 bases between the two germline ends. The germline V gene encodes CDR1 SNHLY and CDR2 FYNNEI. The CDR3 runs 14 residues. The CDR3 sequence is CASSEAGYNEKLFF. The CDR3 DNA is TGTGCCAGCAGTGAAGCAGGCTATAATGAAAAACTGTTTTTT.

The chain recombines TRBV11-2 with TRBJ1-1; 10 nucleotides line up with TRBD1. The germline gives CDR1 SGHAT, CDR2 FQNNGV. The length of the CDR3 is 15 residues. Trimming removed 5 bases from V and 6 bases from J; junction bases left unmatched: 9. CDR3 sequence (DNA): TGTGCCAGCAGCCCCGGGACAGGGGAAGGGGCTGAAGCTTTCTTT. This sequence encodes CASSPGTGEGAEAFF.

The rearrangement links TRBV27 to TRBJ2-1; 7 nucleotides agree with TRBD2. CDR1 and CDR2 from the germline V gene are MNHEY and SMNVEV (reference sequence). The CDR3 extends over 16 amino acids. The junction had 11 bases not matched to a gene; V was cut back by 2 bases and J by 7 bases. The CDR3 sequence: CASSLPPGPAGNEQFF. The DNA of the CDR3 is TGTGCCAGCAGTTTACCACCGGGGCCAGCGGGGAATGAGCAGTTCTTC.

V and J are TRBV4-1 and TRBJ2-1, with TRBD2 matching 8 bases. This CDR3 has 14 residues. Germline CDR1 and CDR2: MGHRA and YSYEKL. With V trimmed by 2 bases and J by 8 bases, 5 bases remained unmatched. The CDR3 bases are TGCGCCAGCAGCCAAACTAGCGGAAGCGATGAGCAGTTCTTC. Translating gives CASSQTSGSDEQFF.

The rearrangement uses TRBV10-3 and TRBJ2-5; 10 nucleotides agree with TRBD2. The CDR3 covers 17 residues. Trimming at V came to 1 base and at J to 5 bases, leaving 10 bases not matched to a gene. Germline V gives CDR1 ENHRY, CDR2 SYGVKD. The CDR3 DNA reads TGTGCCATCAGTGAGTTTAGTGCTAGCGGGAGTGGTGAGACCCAGTACTTC. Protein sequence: CAISEFSASGSGETQYF.

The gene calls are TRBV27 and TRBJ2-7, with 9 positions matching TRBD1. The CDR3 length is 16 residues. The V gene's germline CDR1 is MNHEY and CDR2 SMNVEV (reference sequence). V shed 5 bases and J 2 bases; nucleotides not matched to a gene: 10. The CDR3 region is CASSESGTGLPYEQYF. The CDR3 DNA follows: TGTGCCAGCAGTGAATCCGGGACAGGGCTTCCCTACGAGCAGTACTTC.

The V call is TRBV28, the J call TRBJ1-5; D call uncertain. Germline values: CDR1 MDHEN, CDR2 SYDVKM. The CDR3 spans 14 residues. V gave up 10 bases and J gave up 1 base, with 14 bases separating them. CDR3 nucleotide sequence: TGTGCCACGGGTCCTAGGGTGAGCAATCAGCCCCAGCATTTT. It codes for CATGPRVSNQPQHF.

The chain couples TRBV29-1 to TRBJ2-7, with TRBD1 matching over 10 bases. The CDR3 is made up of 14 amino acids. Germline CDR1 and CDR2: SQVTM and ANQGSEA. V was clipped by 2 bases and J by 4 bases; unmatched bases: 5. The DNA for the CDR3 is TGCAGCGTTGAACGACAGGGGGCAGAGTACGAGCAGTACTTC. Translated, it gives CSVERQGAEYEQYF.

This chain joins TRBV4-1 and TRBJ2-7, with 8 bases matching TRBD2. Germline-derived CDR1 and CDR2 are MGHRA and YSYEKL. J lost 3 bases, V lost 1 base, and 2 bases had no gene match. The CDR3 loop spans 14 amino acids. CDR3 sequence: CASSQVTSDYEQYF. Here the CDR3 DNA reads TGCGCCAGCAGCCAAGTGACTAGCGACTACGAGCAGTACTTC.